A selection of T cell receptor beta chains follows, all from one sample in a study of identifying expanded T cells in peripheral blood. Repertoires were generated with immunoSEQ multiplex PCR, while TCRdb's copy carries only in-frame clones and drops some. The table shows about 47,000 clones, with 65% to 90% occurring only once. The sequencing input was blood. These receptor sequences come from a person aged 18 to 75 in good health. The CDR3 runs from the conserved cysteine through the conserved F or W. The D gene is left open where the match is weak. Expanded clones get a size class; other rows say once, few or many, or leave the size out.

V	J	size	D	DNA	CDR3
TRBV7-3	TRBJ2-2	once	.	TGTGCCAGCAGACTTAAGGGGGCGAACACCGGGGAGCTGTTTTTT	CASRLKGANTGELFF
TRBV5-1	TRBJ1-3	.	.	TGCGCCAGCAGCTTGGAAGGAAACACCATATATTTT	CASSLEGNTIYF
TRBV20-1	TRBJ1-4	.	.	TGCAGTGCTTACGACAGCCCTAGGCTGTTTTTT	CSAYDSPRLFF
TRBV7-9	TRBJ2-5	.	.	TGTGCCAGCAGCTTAGACCGTAGGACCCAGTACTTC	CASSLDRRTQYF
TRBV7-9	TRBJ2-1	once	TRBD2	TGTGCCAGCAGCTTAACAGCGGGAGGTACCTACAATGAGCAGTTCTTC	CASSLTAGGTYNEQFF
TRBV9	TRBJ2-1	few	TRBD1	TGTGCCAGCAGCCTGCGGGGACAGGGTCTTTACAATGAGCAGTTCTTC	CASSLRGQGLYNEQFF
TRBV5-6	TRBJ2-1	once	TRBD2	TGTGCCAGCAGCTTTAGCGGGGGGGCCAACAATGAGCAGTTCTTC	CASSFSGGANNEQFF
TRBV6-1	TRBJ2-3	.	TRBD1	TGTGCCAGCAGTTCTGACAGGGGTACAGATACGCAGTATTTT	CASSSDRGTDTQYF
TRBV18	TRBJ1-1	.	TRBD1	TGTGCCAGCTCACCTTCCGGGACAGGGCTTGGAACTGAAGCTTTCTTT	CASSPSGTGLGTEAFF
TRBV6-5	TRBJ2-1	few	.	TGTGCCAGCAGTTATGTGGGCGGGGAGCAGTTCTTC	CASSYVGGEQFF
TRBV6-1	TRBJ1-2	.	TRBD1	TGTGCCAGCAGGTTCAGGGGGCAGTACGGCTACACCTTC	CASRFRGQYGYTF
TRBV6-1	TRBJ1-3	.	.	TGTGCCAGCACCCTGGCGGACGGAAACACCATATATTTT	CASTLADGNTIYF
TRBV29-1	TRBJ2-7	.	.	TGCAGCGTTGAAGGATTGGGGCGAAGCTACGAGCAGTACTTC	CSVEGLGRSYEQYF
TRBV23-1	TRBJ2-2	.	.	TGCGCCAGCACCGGACAGCACTCCGCGAACACCGGGGAGCTGTTTTTT	CASTGQHSANTGELFF
TRBV30	TRBJ2-3	.	TRBD2	TGTGCCTGGAGGACTAGCGGCGGTAGGGATACGCAGTATTTT	CAWRTSGGRDTQYF
TRBV6-4	TRBJ2-1	.	TRBD2	TGTGCCAGCAGTGTTGTTCCCGGGACTAGCGGGAGGAAGAATGAGCAGTTCTTC	CASSVVPGTSGRKNEQFF
TRBV10-2	TRBJ1-4	.	.	TGCGCCAGCAGTGTGGTTAGGGGCGCGGAACTGTTTTTT	CASSVVRGAELFF
TRBV7-2	TRBJ2-5	once	.	TGTGCCAGCAGCTTGGGAGTTGGGAACGGAGGGACCCAGTACTTC	CASSLGVGNGGTQYF
TRBV15	TRBJ1-1	.	TRBD1	TGTGCCACCAGCAGAAGTACAGGGGGGAACACTGAAGCTTTCTTT	CATSRSTGGNTEAFF
TRBV19	TRBJ2-6	once	.	TGTGCCAGTAGTCCCGGGACACTCTCTGGGGCCAACGTCCTGACTTTC	CASSPGTLSGANVLTF
TRBV18	TRBJ1-1	.	.	TGTGCCAGCTCATCGGCCCTGAACACTGAAGCTTTCTTT	CASSSALNTEAFF
TRBV29-1	TRBJ1-2	.	.	TGCAGCGCCGCGAACAGTAACTATGGCTACACCTTC	CSAANSNYGYTF
TRBV9	TRBJ2-3	.	TRBD2	TGTGCCAGCAGCGTAGGCGGGGGGTGGACAGATACGCAGTATTTT	CASSVGGGWTDTQYF
TRBV7-7	TRBJ1-2	.	TRBD1	TGTGCCAGCAGCTTGGACAGGGGGCCTTTGGGTGGCTACACCTTC	CASSLDRGPLGGYTF
TRBV6-6	TRBJ2-1	.	.	TGTGCCAGCAGTTACTCGAAAGAGTACAATGAGCAGTTCTTC	CASSYSKEYNEQFF
TRBV29-1	TRBJ1-1	few	TRBD1	TGCAGCGCGGGACAGCTGAACACTGAAGCTTTCTTT	CSAGQLNTEAFF
TRBV5-8	TRBJ2-6	.	.	TGTGCCAGCAGCCTGGGCCCAGGGGCTGGGGCCAACGTCCTGACTTTC	CASSLGPGAGANVLTF
TRBV19	TRBJ2-2	few	.	TGTGCCAGTAAGGGCTTCGGGGAGCTGTTTTTT	CASKGFGELFF
TRBV30	TRBJ2-5	.	TRBD2	TGTGCCTGGAGTCCCTACCCCGGACTAGCGGGGGCCTTCCAAGAGACCCAGTACTTC	CAWSPYPGLAGAFQETQYF
TRBV25-1	TRBJ2-1	.	.	TGTGCCAGCAGTGACCCAGGGGGGTACAATGAGCAGTTCTTC	CASSDPGGYNEQFF
TRBV9	TRBJ2-5	.	.	TGTGCCAGCAGCGTAGACGGATTGGGGGAAGAAACCCAGTACTTC	CASSVDGLGEETQYF
TRBV2	TRBJ1-2	.	.	TGTGCCAGCAAGGGACACGATAACTATGGCTACACCTTC	CASKGHDNYGYTF
TRBV18	TRBJ1-1	.	.	TGTGCCAGCTCACCAGCTCAGGGATTTGGAGCTTTCTTT	CASSPAQGFGAFF
TRBV18	TRBJ1-2	.	.	TGTGCCAGGTCGCCGCAGGATGGCTACACCTTC	CARSPQDGYTF
TRBV5-6	TRBJ2-2	.	TRBD1	TGTGCCAGCAGCTTGCGGGACAGGGCGAACACCGGGGAGCTGTTTTTT	CASSLRDRANTGELFF
TRBV5-4	TRBJ1-1	once	.	TGTGCCAGCAGCTTGGCGCGGGGGGGTGGCACTGAAGCTTTCTTT	CASSLARGGGTEAFF
TRBV2	TRBJ2-7	medium-sized	.	TGTGCCAGCAAGAGGAATGGGTACTACGAGCAGTACTTC	CASKRNGYYEQYF
TRBV7-3	TRBJ1-2	.	.	TGTGCCAGCAGCTTGGACAGAAAGTATGGCTACACCTTC	CASSLDRKYGYTF
TRBV30	TRBJ2-1	.	.	TGTGCCTGGAGTTTAACCGGGACATTTTACAATGAGCAGTTCTTC	CAWSLTGTFYNEQFF
TRBV4-1	TRBJ1-5	medium-sized	.	TGCGCCAGCAGCCAAGATGGTTTGGCGGTTCGCAATCAGCCCCAGCATTTT	CASSQDGLAVRNQPQHF
TRBV5-6	TRBJ1-5	.	.	TGTGCCAGCAGCTTGGGGGGATTTAGCAATCAGCCCCAGCATTTT	CASSLGGFSNQPQHF
TRBV27	TRBJ2-5	.	TRBD2	TGTGCCAGCAGAGTAGCGGGTCTTTCCCAAGAGACCCAGTACTTC	CASRVAGLSQETQYF
TRBV4-1	TRBJ2-5	.	.	TGCGCCAGCAGCCAAGATCTCCCTAGCCAAGAGACCCAGTACTTC	CASSQDLPSQETQYF
TRBV2	TRBJ1-1	.	.	TGTGCCAGCAGTTTCGAGGGCCTGAACACTGAAGCTTTCTTT	CASSFEGLNTEAFF
TRBV2	TRBJ2-3	.	.	TGTGCCAGCAGTGAAACTCCGTTTTCGGATACGCAGTATTTT	CASSETPFSDTQYF
TRBV7-2	TRBJ2-7	.	.	TGTGCCAGCAGCTTAAGTCTGAGGTCCTACGAGCAGTACTTC	CASSLSLRSYEQYF
TRBV19	TRBJ2-5	few	TRBD2	TGTGCCAGTAGTAAGAGCGGGGGGGCCGTAGAGACCCAGTACTTC	CASSKSGGAVETQYF
TRBV7-9	TRBJ1-2	medium-sized	.	TGTGCCAGCAGCTTAAGTGGTGGGACGCTGGGTGGCCTCTCCTTC	CASSLSGGTLGGLSF
TRBV5-8	TRBJ1-2	.	TRBD1	TGTGCCAGCAGCCGAAGAACAGGGGTAGACTATGGCTACACCTTC	CASSRRTGVDYGYTF
TRBV2	TRBJ2-5	.	.	TGTGCCAGCAGTGACTGGGACTTTCAAGAGACCCAGTACTTC	CASSDWDFQETQYF
TRBV9	TRBJ2-7	.	.	TGTGCCAGCAGCGTGACAGGTGGTTTGGACTACGAGCAGTACTTC	CASSVTGGLDYEQYF
TRBV7-9	TRBJ2-1	.	TRBD2	TGTGCCAGCAGCTCGCTAGCGGGGGGGCCAGGAGAGCAGTTCTTC	CASSSLAGGPGEQFF
TRBV7-9	TRBJ1-5	.	.	TGTGCCAGCAGCTTAGGGGAGAGAAGGCCCCAGCATTTT	CASSLGERRPQHF
TRBV9	TRBJ1-1	.	.	TGTGCCAGCAGCTTGGGCCGGAACACTGAAGCTTTCTTT	CASSLGRNTEAFF
TRBV5-4	TRBJ2-3	.	.	TGTGCCAGCAGCCCCCGAACCACGGGATCGGGGGATACGCAGTATTTT	CASSPRTTGSGDTQYF
TRBV5-6	TRBJ1-2	.	.	TGTGCCAGCAGCCCCGACCAGGGGACCTATGGCTACACCTTC	CASSPDQGTYGYTF
TRBV7-9	TRBJ2-5	few	TRBD2	TGTGCCAGCATTAGCGGGGGAAGAGAGACCCAGTACTTC	CASISGGRETQYF
TRBV11-2	TRBJ1-1	.	.	TGTGCCAGCAGCTTAGAAAGCTTGAGGAACACTGAAGCTTTCTTT	CASSLESLRNTEAFF
TRBV5-4	TRBJ2-3	.	.	TGTGCCAGCAGCTTACTGGATACGCAGTATTTT	CASSLLDTQYF
TRBV19	TRBJ2-5	once	TRBD1	TGTGCCAGTAGTGAGGGACAGGGAAGAGAGACCCAGTACTTC	CASSEGQGRETQYF